This T cell receptor beta chain comes out of a study of CD8+CD57+ T cells in acquired aplastic anemia. Background on the study: Isolated CD4+ and CD8+ cells, once sorted, yielded DNA averaging roughly 3 ug. Study findings and constraints: Controls did not differ significantly from patients in CD8+ Simpson's diversity. Patients had roughly 29 CD8+ CDR3 sequences in common with controls (the shared set).

Genomic DNA acted as the template from which TCR beta VDJ combination and CDR3 sequence profiling were carried out. TCRdb called the reads again in MiXCR, with one record for every CDR3 protein. The sample includes approximately 170,000 distinct CDR3 sequences, approximately 51% of them seen just once. Concerning this clonotype itself: Antigen specificity is unknown.

The CDR3 runs to 15 residues. Trimming pared 9 bases from V and 0 bases from J, leaving 15 bases between. Germline CDR1 MGHDK, CDR2 SYGVNS. The authors sequenced patients whose flow cytometry had shown CD8+CD57+ cell expansion. The diagnosis in all patients was severe acquired aplastic anemia. This sequence joins TRBV25-1 and TRBJ1-5, with D uncertain. This TCR derives from a human donor with aplastic anemia. The material sequenced was sorted CD4+, CD8+, or CD8+CD57+ T cells (not recorded which) from PBMCs. CDR3 loop: CASSIAHDSNQPQHF. The CDR3 DNA is TGTGCCAGTAGTATTGCTCACGATAGCAATCAGCCCCAGCATTTT.